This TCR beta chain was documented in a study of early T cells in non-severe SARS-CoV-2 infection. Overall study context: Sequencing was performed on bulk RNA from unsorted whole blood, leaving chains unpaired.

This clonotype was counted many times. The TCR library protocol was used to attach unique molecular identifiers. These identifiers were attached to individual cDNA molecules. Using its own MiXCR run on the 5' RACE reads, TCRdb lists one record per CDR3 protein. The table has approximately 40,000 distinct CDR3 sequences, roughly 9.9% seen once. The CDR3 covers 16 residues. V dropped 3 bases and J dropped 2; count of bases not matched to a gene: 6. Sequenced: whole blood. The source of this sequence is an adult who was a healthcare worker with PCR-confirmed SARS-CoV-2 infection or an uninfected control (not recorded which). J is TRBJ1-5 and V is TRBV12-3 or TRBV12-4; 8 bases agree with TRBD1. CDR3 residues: CASSFRAGGGNQPQHF. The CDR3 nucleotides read TGTGCCAGCAGTTTCCGGGCAGGGGGCGGCAATCAGCCCCAGCATTTT.